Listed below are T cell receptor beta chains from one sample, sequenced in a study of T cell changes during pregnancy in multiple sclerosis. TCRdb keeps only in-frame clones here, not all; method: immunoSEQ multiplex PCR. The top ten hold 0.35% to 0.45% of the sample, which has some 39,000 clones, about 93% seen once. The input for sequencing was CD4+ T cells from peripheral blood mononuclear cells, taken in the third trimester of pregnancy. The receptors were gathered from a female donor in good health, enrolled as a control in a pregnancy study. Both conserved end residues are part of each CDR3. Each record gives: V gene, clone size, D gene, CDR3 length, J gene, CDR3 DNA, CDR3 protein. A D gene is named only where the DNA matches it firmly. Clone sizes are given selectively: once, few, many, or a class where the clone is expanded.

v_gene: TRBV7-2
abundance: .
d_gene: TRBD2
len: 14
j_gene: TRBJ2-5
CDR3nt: TGTGCCAGCAGCAGAGGACTAGCAGGGGAGACCCAGTACTTC
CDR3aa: CASSRGLAGETQYF

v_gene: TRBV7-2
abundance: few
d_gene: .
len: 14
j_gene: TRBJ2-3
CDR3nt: TGTGCCAGCAGCCTCAGGACTACCACAGATACGCAGTATTTT
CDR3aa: CASSLRTTTDTQYF

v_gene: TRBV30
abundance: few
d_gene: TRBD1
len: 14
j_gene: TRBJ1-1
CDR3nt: TGTGCCTGGACCTTACAGGGGGCGCCGGGAAGAGCTTTCTTT
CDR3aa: CAWTLQGAPGRAFF

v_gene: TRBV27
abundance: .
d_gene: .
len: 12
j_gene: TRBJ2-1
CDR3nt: TGTGCCAGCAGTCCGGGAATCAATGAGCAGTTCTTC
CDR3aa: CASSPGINEQFF

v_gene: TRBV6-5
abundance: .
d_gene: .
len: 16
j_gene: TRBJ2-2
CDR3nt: TGTGCCAGCAGTTACTCGTTCCGGACTCAGGCTGGGGAGCTGTTTTTT
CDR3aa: CASSYSFRTQAGELFF

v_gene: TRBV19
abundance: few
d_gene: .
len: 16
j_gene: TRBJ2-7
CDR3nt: TGTGCCAGTAGTCGAACAGGGAGTCGAGGCGTCTACGAGCAGTACTTC
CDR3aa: CASSRTGSRGVYEQYF

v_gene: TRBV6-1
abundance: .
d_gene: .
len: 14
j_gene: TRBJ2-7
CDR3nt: TGTGCCAGCAGTGAAGCGGGGGCGGAGTACGAGCAGTACTTC
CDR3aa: CASSEAGAEYEQYF

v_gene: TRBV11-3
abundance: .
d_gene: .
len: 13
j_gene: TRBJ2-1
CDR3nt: TGTGCCAGCAGCTTAGGACAGATGGGGGAGCAGTTCTTC
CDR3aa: CASSLGQMGEQFF

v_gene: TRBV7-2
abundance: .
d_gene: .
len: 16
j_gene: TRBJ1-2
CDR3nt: TGTGCCAGCAGCTTACGGATGGGTTACGGCGGGGGCGGTCACACCTTC
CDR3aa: CASSLRMGYGGGGHTF

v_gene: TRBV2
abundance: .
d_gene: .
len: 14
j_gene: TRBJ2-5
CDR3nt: TGTGCCAGCCAACAGGAAGCCACTGTGGAGACCCAGTACTTC
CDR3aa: CASQQEATVETQYF

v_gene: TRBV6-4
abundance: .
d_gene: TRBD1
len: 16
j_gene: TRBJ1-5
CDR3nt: TGTGCCAGCAGTGCCCGACACAGGGGGGGGGATCAGCCCCAGCATTTT
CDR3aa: CASSARHRGGDQPQHF

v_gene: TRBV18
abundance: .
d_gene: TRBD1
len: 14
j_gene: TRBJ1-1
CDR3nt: TGTGCCAGCTCACCCTACCGGGACAGGGGATGGGCTTTCTTT
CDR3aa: CASSPYRDRGWAFF

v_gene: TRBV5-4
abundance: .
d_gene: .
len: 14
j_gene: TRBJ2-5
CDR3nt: TGTGCCAGCAGCTTTAGGACAGCGGGGGAGACCCAGTACTTC
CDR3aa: CASSFRTAGETQYF

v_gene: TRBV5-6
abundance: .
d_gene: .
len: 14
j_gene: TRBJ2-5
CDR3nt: TGTGCCAGCGCTAAGTGGCTCACGGGGGAGACCCAGTACTTC
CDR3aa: CASAKWLTGETQYF

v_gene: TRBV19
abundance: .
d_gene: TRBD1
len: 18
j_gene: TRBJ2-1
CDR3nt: TGTGCCTCCCGGACGGGACAGGGCCGAGGTTCCAGAATCCATGAGCAGTTCTTC
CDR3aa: CASRTGQGRGSRIHEQFF

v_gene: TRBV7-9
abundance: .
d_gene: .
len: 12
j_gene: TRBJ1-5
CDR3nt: TGTGCCAGCAGCTCCGCGGGTCAGCCCCAGCATTTT
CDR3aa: CASSSAGQPQHF

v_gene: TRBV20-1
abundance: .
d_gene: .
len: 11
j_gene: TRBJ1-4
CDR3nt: TGCAGTGCTAGTTACCGGGAAAAACTGTTTTTT
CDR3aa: CSASYREKLFF

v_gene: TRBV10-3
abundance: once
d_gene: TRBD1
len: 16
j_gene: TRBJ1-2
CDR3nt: TGTGCCATCCACCCCATCTCCACAGGGGTGAACTATGGCTACACCTTC
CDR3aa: CAIHPISTGVNYGYTF

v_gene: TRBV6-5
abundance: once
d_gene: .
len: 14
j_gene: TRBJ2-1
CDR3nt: TGTGCCAGCAGGGGCGGGACAGCAGTCAATGAGCAGTTCTTC
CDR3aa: CASRGGTAVNEQFF

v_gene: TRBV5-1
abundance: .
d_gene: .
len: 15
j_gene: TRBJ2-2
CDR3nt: TGCGCCAGCAGCGTTGACCTAGCCCCCTCTGGGGAGCTGTTTTTT
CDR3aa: CASSVDLAPSGELFF